Described below is a single TCR beta chain sequence and its context. This sample stems from a study of cytomegalovirus exposure and HLA in healthy donors. The CDR3 is 16 residues long. Germline V CDR1 and CDR2: ENHRY, SYGVKD. The J segment lost 6 bases and the V segment lost 5 bases, leaving 15 bases of the junction unmatched. PCR employed 60 Vbeta and 13 Jbeta primers. This table comes from immunoSEQ multiplex PCR, and its TCRdb copy is limited to in-frame clones, with some not included. This table has fewer than 85,000 clones, about four fifths appearing once. Specimen: PBMCs. The chain uses TRBV10-3 and TRBJ2-7; the match to TRBD1 covers 8 bases. This sequence originates from a man younger than 35 in good health and CMV-seropositive. This chain's CDR3 is CAISIGLIGQGGEQYF. CDR3 nucleotide sequence: TGTGCCATCAGTATCGGCCTCATAGGACAGGGAGGCGAGCAGTACTTC.